A selection of T cell receptor beta chains follows, all from one sample in a study of cytomegalovirus exposure and HLA in healthy donors. Using immunoSEQ multiplex PCR, the repertoire was profiled, and TCRdb retains in-frame clones only, with some absent. Of about 140,000 clones in the sample, over 55% were seen once. Sequencing was performed on PBMCs. The origin of the receptors is a man aged 40-55 years in good health and CMV-seronegative. CDR3s include the opening cysteine and the closing phenylalanine or tryptophan. D genes are given only for firm matches. Clone size is not always given. Where it is, it says once, few, many or a class for expanded clones.

TRBV28	.	TRBJ2-6	.	CASSFYSGANVLTF	TGTGCCAGCAGTTTTTACTCTGGGGCCAACGTCCTGACTTTC
TRBV23-1	.	TRBJ1-4	TRBD1	CASSPSRRGPDEKLFF	TGCGCCAGCAGTCCATCACGTAGGGGGCCAGATGAAAAACTGTTTTTT
TRBV13	few	TRBJ2-5	TRBD2	CASSLEGGGLQETQYF	TGTGCCAGCAGCCTAGAGGGCGGGGGGTTACAAGAGACCCAGTACTTC
TRBV9	.	TRBJ1-1	TRBD1	CASSPGQAMNTEAFF	TGTGCCAGCAGCCCCGGACAGGCCATGAACACTGAAGCTTTCTTT
TRBV10-1	.	TRBJ2-2	TRBD2	CASSQRGTNTGELFF	TGCGCCAGCTCCCAGCGGGGGACGAACACCGGGGAGCTGTTTTTT
TRBV6-1	.	TRBJ1-2	.	CASSEGRQVYGYTF	TGTGCCAGCAGTGAAGGCCGGCAGGTCTATGGCTACACCTTC
TRBV6-4	.	TRBJ1-1	.	CASSSTVNTEAFF	TGTGCCAGCTCCTCCACGGTGAACACTGAAGCTTTCTTT
TRBV2	.	TRBJ1-1	.	CASSEPDSPNTEAFF	TGTGCCAGCAGTGAACCGGACAGTCCGAACACTGAAGCTTTCTTT
TRBV6-5	.	TRBJ2-1	.	CASSYSRGNEQFF	TGTGCCAGCAGTTACTCTAGAGGGAATGAGCAGTTCTTC
TRBV5-1	.	TRBJ2-2	.	CASYLGGGNTGELFF	TGCGCCAGCTACTTGGGAGGCGGTAACACCGGGGAGCTGTTTTTT
TRBV5-1	few	TRBJ2-2	.	CASSLLFLDTGELFF	TGCGCCAGCAGCTTGCTCTTCCTAGATACCGGGGAGCTGTTTTTT
TRBV5-5	.	TRBJ1-3	.	CASSIDSGNTIYF	TGTGCCAGCAGCATTGACAGTGGAAACACCATATATTTT
TRBV5-6	once	TRBJ1-5	.	CASSSGHFNQPQHF	TGTGCCAGCAGCTCTGGACACTTCAATCAGCCCCAGCATTTT
TRBV7-9	.	TRBJ2-7	TRBD2	CASSLGLAGGHEQYF	TGTGCCAGCAGCCTGGGACTAGCGGGAGGTCACGAGCAGTACTTC
TRBV4-3	.	TRBJ2-6	.	CASSPSRVAGANVLTF	TGCGCCAGCAGCCCCTCTCGGGTAGCTGGGGCCAACGTCCTGACTTTC
TRBV18	few	TRBJ1-6	.	CASSSEQSSYNSPLHF	TGTGCCAGCTCATCAGAACAGAGCTCCTATAATTCACCCCTCCACTTT
TRBV30	.	TRBJ1-2	.	CAWSPPGGNYGYTF	TGTGCCTGGAGCCCCCCCGGGGGGAACTATGGCTACACCTTC
TRBV5-1	.	TRBJ1-1	TRBD1	CASSAGQGSEAFF	TGCGCCAGCAGCGCGGGACAGGGGTCTGAAGCTTTCTTT
TRBV7-2	.	TRBJ1-2	TRBD1	CASSHALTDRAAHGYTF	TGTGCCAGCAGCCATGCGCTAACCGACAGGGCGGCCCATGGCTACACCTTC
TRBV19	.	TRBJ1-4	.	CASSSSTGATNEKLFF	TGTGCCAGTAGTTCTTCGACAGGTGCAACTAATGAAAAACTGTTTTTT
TRBV14	few	TRBJ2-3	TRBD1	CASSQVGTGGGTQYF	TGTGCCAGCAGCCAAGTAGGGACAGGGGGCGGTACGCAGTATTTT
TRBV5-1	.	TRBJ1-1	TRBD1	CASSPSGTGNTEAFF	TGCGCCAGCAGCCCCAGCGGGACAGGGAACACTGAAGCTTTCTTT
TRBV5-1	.	TRBJ1-1	.	CASSWTTMNTEAFF	TGCGCCAGCAGCTGGACGACTATGAACACTGAAGCTTTCTTT
TRBV15	.	TRBJ1-2	.	CATSPNLDRGYGYTF	TGTGCCACCAGCCCCAACTTGGACAGAGGCTATGGCTACACCTTC
TRBV29-1	.	TRBJ2-2	TRBD2	CSVPRGGSNTGELFF	TGCAGCGTCCCCCGGGGGGGGTCGAACACCGGGGAGCTGTTTTTT
TRBV9	.	TRBJ1-1	.	CASSPRGGWTEAFF	TGTGCCAGCAGCCCGCGAGGGGGTTGGACTGAAGCTTTCTTT
TRBV19	once	TRBJ2-2	TRBD1	CASTTIRTGSTGELFF	TGTGCCAGTACCACCATTAGGACAGGGTCCACCGGGGAGCTGTTTTTT
TRBV30	.	TRBJ2-7	TRBD1	CAWRVRDRPYEQYF	TGTGCCTGGAGGGTTCGGGACAGACCGTACGAGCAGTACTTC
TRBV5-1	.	TRBJ2-1	TRBD2	CASSFTGTSGRSGEQFF	TGCGCCAGCAGCTTTACCGGGACTAGCGGGAGGTCGGGTGAGCAGTTCTTC
TRBV10-1	.	TRBJ2-7	TRBD2	CASSASGSPEQYF	TGCGCCAGCAGTGCCAGCGGGAGTCCCGAGCAGTACTTC
TRBV9	few	TRBJ1-5	.	CASSGGPVANQPQHF	TGTGCCAGCAGCGGGGGTCCTGTAGCGAATCAGCCCCAGCATTTT
TRBV6-1	.	TRBJ2-5	TRBD2	CASSEDGWPTGGQETQYF	TGTGCCAGCAGTGAAGACGGGTGGCCCACGGGGGGTCAAGAGACCCAGTACTTC
TRBV7-6	few	TRBJ2-5	TRBD2	CASSFGLAGEGETQYF	TGTGCCAGCAGCTTTGGACTAGCGGGAGAAGGGGAGACCCAGTACTTC
TRBV6-5	.	TRBJ2-7	TRBD1	CASSQGQGYEQYF	TGTGCCAGCAGCCAGGGACAGGGGTACGAGCAGTACTTC
TRBV14	.	TRBJ1-1	TRBD1	CASSLKTGRLNTEAFF	TGTGCCAGCAGCCTCAAGACAGGGCGCTTGAACACTGAAGCTTTCTTT
TRBV7-6	.	TRBJ2-2	.	CASSTGSWGLTGELFF	TGTGCCAGCAGCACTGGCAGTTGGGGCCTCACCGGGGAGCTGTTTTTT
TRBV5-1	.	TRBJ2-5	.	CASSVDGRVGSETQYF	TGCGCCAGCAGCGTGGACGGGCGGGTCGGGTCCGAGACCCAGTACTTC
TRBV20-1	.	TRBJ2-7	.	CSASNRYEQYF	TGCAGTGCTAGTAATCGCTACGAGCAGTACTTC
TRBV7-2	few	TRBJ2-1	.	CASSPTTYNEQFF	TGTGCCAGCAGCCCCACTACTTACAATGAGCAGTTCTTC
TRBV7-9	few	TRBJ2-3	.	CASSPRGFLTDTQYF	TGTGCCAGCAGCCCCCGGGGATTTCTCACAGATACGCAGTATTTT
TRBV7-9	.	TRBJ2-7	.	CASAATAGQYF	TGTGCCAGCGCTGCTACAGCGGGGCAGTACTTC
TRBV7-9	.	TRBJ1-1	.	CASDSEGPEAFF	TGTGCCAGCGACTCGGAGGGACCTGAAGCTTTCTTT
TRBV12-5	.	TRBJ2-7	TRBD2	CASSAGLALDEQYF	TGTGCTAGTTCCGCCGGACTAGCGCTCGACGAGCAGTACTTC
TRBV4-3	once	TRBJ2-7	.	CASSQVQGIEQYF	TGCGCCAGCAGCCAAGTTCAGGGAATCGAGCAGTACTTC
TRBV27	.	TRBJ1-5	.	CASSFRARDQPQHF	TGTGCCAGCAGTTTCAGGGCACGGGATCAGCCCCAGCATTTT
TRBV25-1	few	TRBJ2-4	.	CASSVTGTDIQYF	TGTGCCAGCAGTGTTACAGGGACGGACATTCAGTACTTC
TRBV14	.	TRBJ1-2	.	CASSRRQASYGYTF	TGTGCCAGCAGCCGTAGACAGGCCTCCTATGGCTACACCTTC
TRBV2	.	TRBJ2-7	.	CASSEGGDLKQYF	TGTGCCAGCAGTGAAGGGGGAGACCTCAAGCAGTACTTC
TRBV7-2	.	TRBJ2-2	.	CASSTHLTGELFF	TGTGCCAGCAGCACCCACCTAACCGGGGAGCTGTTTTTT
TRBV10-3	.	TRBJ2-1	TRBD2	CASTSGGYNEQFF	TGTGCCAGCACTAGCGGGGGCTACAATGAGCAGTTCTTC
TRBV5-4	.	TRBJ2-3	.	CASSLDLGGADTQYF	TGTGCCAGCAGCTTGGATCTAGGAGGGGCAGATACGCAGTATTTT
TRBV6-5	.	TRBJ1-4	.	CASRDRTTNEKLFF	TGTGCCAGCAGGGACAGAACAACTAATGAAAAACTGTTTTTT
TRBV5-4	.	TRBJ2-7	.	CASSLGGEQYF	TGTGCCAGCAGCTTGGGAGGGGAGCAGTACTTC
TRBV30	few	TRBJ2-2	.	CAWSQGLGELFF	TGTGCCTGGAGTCAGGGACTCGGGGAGCTGTTTTTT
TRBV27	.	TRBJ1-6	TRBD1	CASSLWVGARGSNSPLHF	TGTGCCAGCAGTTTATGGGTGGGGGCCAGGGGGAGCAATTCACCCCTCCACTTT
TRBV6-5	.	TRBJ1-1	TRBD1	CASRRDRANTEAFF	TGTGCCAGCAGGAGAGACAGGGCGAACACTGAAGCTTTCTTT